This T cell receptor (beta chain) was found in a study of cytomegalovirus exposure and HLA in healthy donors. Study conclusions and caveats: Most TCR sequences were seen very rarely across donors, but some public TCRs occurred in many.

The V gene's germline CDR1 is LNHDA and CDR2 SQIVND (reference sequence). Trimming stripped 3 bases from V and 2 bases from J, with 10 bases between. This CDR3 contains 14 residues. 60 Vbeta and 13 Jbeta primers were used in PCR. Some clones are missing from TCRdb's copy, which holds only in-frame ones; the method was immunoSEQ multiplex PCR. The table lists about 190,000 clones. To note about this clone: Its antigen remains unknown.

Material for sequencing was PBMCs. V gene TRBV19 combines with J gene TRBJ1-2; D might be TRBD1 (5 bases). This TCR was recovered from a woman aged 25 to 45 in good health and CMV-seropositive. The CDR3 sequence is CASSISRTNYGYTF. Here the CDR3 DNA reads TGTGCCAGTAGTATTTCGAGGACAAACTATGGCTACACCTTC.